One sample yielded the 31 T cell receptor beta chains listed below, sequenced in a study of shared clonotypes between healthy human individuals. Method: immunoSEQ multiplex PCR; TCRdb's copy keeps in-frame clones and lacks some. The repertoire holds approximately 2.1 million clones, about 92% seen once, with about 0.41% in the top ten. The sequenced material came from naive CD4+ T cells from PBMCs. Sample subset: CD45RA+ positively selected. The receptors come from a man in his late teens or twenties in good health. Some clones in this sample may be carry-over from other donors' samples.

The chain recombines TRBV6-5 with TRBJ1-1; tentative D call: TRBD1 (5 bases). Trimming stripped 4 bases from V and 5 bases from J, with 14 bases between. The CDR3 length is 14 residues. Germline lookup yields CDR1 MNHEY and CDR2 SVGAGI. The CDR3: CASSLAGGITEAFF. The DNA of the CDR3 is TGTGCCAGCAGTTTGGCGGGGGGGATTACTGAAGCTTTCTTT.

The chain joins TRBV7-2 to TRBJ2-2, with TRBD2 matching over 9 bases. Germline V gene lookup returns CDR1 SGHTA and CDR2 FQGNSA. CDR3 length equals 16 residues. With V trimmed by 5 bases and J by 2 bases, 6 bases remained unmatched. Written as DNA, the CDR3 is TGTGCCAGCAGCAGCGGGAGGTCTTCTAACACCGGGGAGCTGTTTTTT. This translates into CASSSGRSSNTGELFF.

The V gene is TRBV2, the J gene TRBJ2-7; D is perhaps TRBD2 (5 bases). With 7 bases removed from V and 6 bases from J, the gap between germline ends came to 13 bases. The CDR3 extends over 12 amino acids. Germline CDR1 reads SNHLY; CDR2 reads FYNNEI. The chain's CDR3 is CASTKGVFEQYF. The DNA of the CDR3 is TGTGCCAGCACTAAGGGAGTGTTCGAGCAGTACTTC.

The chain employs TRBV5-4 and TRBJ2-3, with TRBD2 matching over 10 bases. J lost 6 bases, V lost 0 bases, and 10 bases had no gene match. In germline, CDR1 is SGHNT, CDR2 YYREEE (reference sequence). The CDR3 is 17 amino acids. CDR3 sequence (DNA): TGTGCCAGCAGCTTGGACCCAAGCGGGAGGGCAGGGGATACGCAGTATTTT. This gives the protein CASSLDPSGRAGDTQYF.

This clone was counted between two and nine times. This chain connects TRBV18 to TRBJ1-1; D ambiguous. The CDR3 consists of 13 residues. Germline loops: CDR1 KGHSH, CDR2 LQKENI. V lost 0 bases to trimming and J lost 0 bases, with 2 bases between them. DNA of the CDR3: TGTGCCAGCTCACCACCGCTGAACACTGAAGCTTTCTTT. Translated, it gives CASSPPLNTEAFF.

The chain joins TRBV7-3 to TRBJ2-1, with D hard to call. In germline, CDR1 is SGHTA, CDR2 FQGTGA. This CDR3 contains 13 residues. Deletions cut 6 bases from V and 4 bases from J, with 10 bases between. CDR3 residues: CASSPSHYNEQFF. CDR3 DNA: TGTGCCAGCAGTCCTTCGCATTACAATGAGCAGTTCTTC.

This clone came up once. The chain recombines TRBV6-5 with TRBJ2-5; tentatively, D is TRBD2 (6 bases). V gave up 1 base and J gave up 4 bases, with 10 bases separating them. The CDR3 is made up of 14 amino acids. CDR1 is MNHEY, CDR2 SVGAGI, per germline. Here the CDR3 reads CASSYWRGSETQYF. The CDR3 DNA is TGTGCCAGCAGTTACTGGAGGGGTTCAGAGACCCAGTACTTC.

This clone appeared once. The chain carries TRBV28 and TRBJ1-5; D unresolved. Germline V gene sequence: CDR1 MDHEN, CDR2 SYDVKM. This CDR3 spans 14 amino acids. Trimming stripped 0 bases from V and 8 bases from J, with 11 bases between. This CDR3 is CASSLWRRREPQHF. CDR3 bases: TGTGCCAGCAGTTTATGGCGCCGAAGGGAGCCCCAGCATTTT.

Notes on this clone: The sample has other DNA sequences that encode this CDR3 too. The V call is TRBV9, the J call TRBJ2-3; D remains ambiguous. V dropped 1 base and J dropped 0 bases, with 9 bases sitting between them. The CDR3 is 15 residues long. Germline CDR1 reads SGDLS; CDR2 reads YYNGEE. DNA of the CDR3: TGTGCCAGCAGCGTATCACCAGCTAGCACAGATACGCAGTATTTT. The encoded protein is CASSVSPASTDTQYF. The full variable domain, completed using reference TRBV9 and TRBJ2-3, is DSGVTQTPKHLITATGQRVTLRCSPRSGDLSVYWYQQSLDQGLQFLIQYYNGEERAKGNILERFSAQQFPDLHSELNLSSLELGDSALYFCASSVSPASTDTQYFGPGTRLTVL.

The chain employs TRBV5-1 and TRBJ1-1; 7 nucleotides match TRBD1. Germline loops: CDR1 SGHRS, CDR2 YFSETQ. Trimming cost V 7 bases and J 1 base; bases outside gene matches: 7. The CDR3 contains 14 residues. Here the CDR3 reads CASCLGGGNTEAFF. For the CDR3, the DNA is TGCGCCAGCTGTCTAGGGGGCGGGAACACTGAAGCTTTCTTT. Variable domain in full (rest from reference TRBV5-1 and TRBJ1-1): KAGVTQTPRYLIKTRGQQVTLSCSPISGHRSVSWYQQTPGQGLQFLFEYFSETQRNKGNFPGRFSGRQFSNSRSEMNVSTLELGDSALYLCASCLGGGNTEAFFGQGTRLTVV.

This clone appeared once. In the same sample, other DNA sequences code for this CDR3. The chain links TRBV28 to TRBJ1-5; 8 bases are a match to TRBD1. V gave up 4 bases and J gave up 4 bases; unmatched junction bases: 3. Germline values: CDR1 MDHEN, CDR2 SYDVKM. CDR3 size: 14 residues. The CDR3 DNA reads as TGTGCCAGCAGTTCAGGACAGGGAAATCAGCCCCAGCATTTT. Amino acid sequence: CASSSGQGNQPQHF.

The V and J genes are TRBV6-1 and TRBJ2-7; tentatively, D is TRBD2 (6 bases). The length of the CDR3 is 14 residues. CDR1 is MNHNS, CDR2 SASEGT, per germline. Trimming removed 4 bases at V and 0 bases at J, with 10 bases between. CDR3 amino acids: CASSGGNPSYEQYF. The CDR3 nucleotides read TGTGCCAGCAGTGGCGGGAATCCCTCCTACGAGCAGTACTTC.

This clone was counted a single time. The rearrangement uses TRBV6-5 and TRBJ2-2; D ambiguous. The germline V gene has CDR1 MNHEY and CDR2 SVGAGI. This CDR3 has 13 residues. Between the trimmed V and J ends, which lost 6 bases and 6 bases, there was a span of 11 bases. The CDR3 sequence is CASSLSVAGELFF. The CDR3 DNA is TGTGCCAGCAGCCTCTCTGTGGCCGGGGAGCTGTTTTTT.

V is TRBV28 and J is TRBJ2-5; perhaps TRBD1 as D (5 bases). CDR3 length: 18 residues. Looked up from germline, CDR1 is MDHEN and CDR2 is SYDVKM. Trimming cost V 2 bases and J 0 bases, with 19 bases left between them. CDR3: CASSLPKGRARDQETQYF. The CDR3, as DNA: TGTGCCAGCAGTTTACCCAAGGGGCGAGCGCGCGACCAAGAGACCCAGTACTTC.

The chain links TRBV7-9 to TRBJ1-2; no reliable D call. CDR1 SEHNR and CDR2 FQNEAQ come from the germline V gene (reference sequence). Trimming left V 5 bases short and J 2 bases short, with 12 bases between. The CDR3 extends over 14 amino acids. CDR3 loop: CASSPNGLNYGYTF. CDR3 DNA sequence: TGTGCCAGCAGCCCGAACGGGTTAAACTATGGCTACACCTTC.

The V gene is TRBV15, the J gene TRBJ2-7; 11 bases match TRBD2. CDR3 length: 16 residues. Germline V gene data show CDR1 as LNHNV and CDR2 as YYDKDF (reference sequence). Trimming took 4 bases from V and 6 from J; bases not matched to a gene: 11. The CDR3 spells CATSTMGTSGGGEQYF. Written as DNA, the CDR3 is TGTGCCACCAGCACAATGGGGACTAGCGGTGGAGGCGAGCAGTACTTC.

The V call is TRBV9, the J call TRBJ2-4, with D perhaps matching TRBD1 (5 bases). The CDR3 covers 11 residues. The germline gives CDR1 SGDLS, CDR2 YYNGEE. V was cut by 7 bases and J by 8 bases, with 10 bases left in between. Here the CDR3 DNA reads TGTGCCAGCGGACAAGGAGACATTCAGTACTTC. This sequence encodes CASGQGDIQYF.

The chain combines TRBV28 with TRBJ1-2; D ambiguous. The length of the CDR3 is 12 residues. Trimming pared 9 bases from V and 4 bases from J, leaving 12 bases between. Germline CDR1 reads MDHEN; CDR2 reads SYDVKM. CDR3 amino acids: CASVGRGYGYTF. CDR3 sequence (DNA): TGTGCCAGTGTGGGTAGAGGCTATGGCTACACCTTC.

The chain joins TRBV9 to TRBJ2-1; 14 positions agree with TRBD2. Trimming took 3 bases from V and 8 from J; bases not matched to a gene: 7. CDR3 size: 16 residues. Germline V gene data show CDR1 as SGDLS and CDR2 as YYNGEE. The CDR3 region is CASSAGTSGSGHEQFF. DNA of the CDR3: TGTGCCAGCAGCGCCGGGACTAGCGGGAGTGGGCATGAGCAGTTCTTC.

The chain uses TRBV28 and TRBJ2-1; D remains unclear. V lost 6 bases to trimming and J lost 7 bases, with 22 bases between them. This CDR3 spans 16 amino acids. Germline CDR1 MDHEN, CDR2 SYDVKM. The CDR3 DNA is TGTGCCAGCAGAACCCCCCTGAGGAAAGCTTGGAATGAGCAGTTCTTC. Its translation is CASRTPLRKAWNEQFF. Looking up the rest from reference TRBV28 and TRBJ2-1 gives the full variable domain: DVKVTQSSRYLVKRTGEKVFLECVQDMDHENMFWYRQDPGLGLRLIYFSYDVKMKEKGDIPEGYSVSREKKERFSLILESASTNQTSMYLCASRTPLRKAWNEQFFGPGTRLTVL.

The rearrangement uses TRBV6-1 and TRBJ2-4, with 9 nucleotides matching TRBD1. Germline V gives CDR1 MNHNS, CDR2 SASEGT. The V and J ends lost 6 bases and 8 bases, in that order; junction bases with no gene match: 8. The CDR3 runs to 14 residues. The DNA for the CDR3 is TGTGCCAGCAGCCCCCGGGACAGGGTTTACATTCAGTACTTC. Amino acids: CASSPRDRVYIQYF.

The chain joins TRBV11-2 to TRBJ2-7; D may be TRBD1 or TRBD2 (5 bases each). Germline lookup yields CDR1 SGHAT and CDR2 FQNNGV. The CDR3 has 15 amino acids. Deletions cut 1 base from V and 3 bases from J, with 13 bases between. Here the CDR3 reads CASSLGGRGRYEQYF. The CDR3 DNA sequence: TGTGCCAGCAGCTTAGGGGGTCGGGGACGCTACGAGCAGTACTTC.

The rearrangement uses TRBV5-4 and TRBJ1-1; D remains unclear. The CDR3 totals 15 residues. From germline, CDR1 is SGHNT and CDR2 YYREEE (reference sequence). V lost 0 bases and J 4 bases, leaving 13 bases between the germline ends. In DNA form, the CDR3 reads TGTGCCAGCAGCTTGGAGCTGGCCTTGAGCACTGAAGCTTTCTTT. This translates into CASSLELALSTEAFF.

This chain connects TRBV5-1 to TRBJ2-5; TRBD1 is a possible D gene (5 bases). The germline CDR1 and CDR2 sequences are SGHRS and YFSETQ. Between the trimmed V and J ends, which lost 0 bases and 4 bases, there was a span of 19 bases. The CDR3 has 17 residues. CDR3 DNA: TGCGCCAGCAGCTTGGAACGAGCCCCAGGGTATGGAGAGACCCAGTACTTC. This translates into CASSLERAPGYGETQYF.

V usage is TRBV5-5 and J usage is TRBJ2-5; 9 positions agree with TRBD1. The V gene end was trimmed by 8 bases and the J gene end by 2 bases; junction bases not matched to a gene: 7. This CDR3 is built from 14 residues. Germline V gives CDR1 SGHKS, CDR2 YYEKEE (reference sequence). CDR3 coding DNA: TGTGCCAGTACCGGGACAGGGTCACAAGAGACCCAGTACTTC. As protein: CASTGTGSQETQYF.

CDR3 DNA: TGTGCCAGCAGCTTAAGGCCCTCCCGAGCTCGGGAGACCCAGTACTTC. Translation gives CASSLRPSRARETQYF. The chain links TRBV7-6 to TRBJ2-5, with unresolved D. CDR1 is SGHVS and CDR2 is FNYEAQ in the germline V gene. The CDR3 has 16 residues. V shed 2 bases and J shed 5 bases, with 18 bases lying between them. Drawing the rest from reference TRBV7-6 and TRBJ2-5, the complete variable domain is GAGVSQSPRYKVTKRGQDVALRCDPISGHVSLYWYRQALGQGPEFLTYFNYEAQQDKSGLPNDRFSAERPEGSISTLTIQRTEQRDSAMYRCASSLRPSRARETQYFGPGTRLLVL.

DNA of the CDR3: TGTGCCACCAAGGAGAAGTTTAACACTGAAGCTTTCTTT. This sequence encodes CATKEKFNTEAFF. The J gene is TRBJ1-1, the V gene TRBV15; unclear D gene. Germline CDR1 and CDR2: LNHNV and YYDKDF (reference sequence). The CDR3 is 13 amino acids. V was pared by 7 bases and J by 2 bases, with 11 bases between.

The chain uses TRBV5-6 and TRBJ2-1; D gene uncertain. From germline, CDR1 is SGHDT and CDR2 YYEEEE. The CDR3 has 16 residues. Trimming took off 6 bases at V and 5 bases at J, with 21 bases between the two ends. CDR3 amino acids: CASTEPNVLAHNEQFF. As DNA, the CDR3 is TGTGCCAGCACCGAACCCAACGTCCTGGCCCACAATGAGCAGTTCTTC.

This clone was counted once. This chain links TRBV6-5 with TRBJ2-7; D call uncertain. V gave up 7 bases and J gave up 2 bases, with 12 bases separating them. CDR1 is MNHEY, CDR2 SVGAGI, per germline. This CDR3 spans 13 amino acids. This CDR3 reads CASTNVITYEQYF. In nucleotides, the CDR3 is TGTGCCAGCACCAACGTGATTACCTACGAGCAGTACTTC.

The chain links TRBV27 to TRBJ2-2; D uncertain. Trimming left V 8 bases short and J 4 bases short, with 11 bases between. Germline V CDR1 and CDR2: MNHEY, SMNVEV (reference sequence). CDR3 length: 13 residues. The CDR3 nucleotides are TGTGCCAGCCGGAAAGGTGGCACCGGGGAGCTGTTTTTT. Translation: CASRKGGTGELFF.

V usage is TRBV28 and J usage is TRBJ2-5; D assignment may be TRBD1 or TRBD2 (7 bases each). The CDR3 has 14 amino acids. V lost 6 bases and J 8 bases, leaving 19 bases between the germline ends. Germline CDR1 is MDHEN and CDR2 is SYDVKM. The CDR3, as DNA: TGTGCCAGCAGCCGGAGCGGGACAGTGAGTACCCAGTACTTC. This sequence encodes CASSRSGTVSTQYF.